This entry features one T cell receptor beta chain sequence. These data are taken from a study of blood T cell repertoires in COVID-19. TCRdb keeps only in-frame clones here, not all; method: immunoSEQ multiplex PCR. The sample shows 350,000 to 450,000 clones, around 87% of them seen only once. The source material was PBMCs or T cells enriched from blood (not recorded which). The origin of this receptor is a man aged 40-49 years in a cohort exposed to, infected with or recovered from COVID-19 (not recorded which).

The CDR3 coding sequence is TGCAGTGCTAGTCTAGCGGAGAGCTCCTACGAGCAGTACTTC. This gives the protein CSASLAESSYEQYF. The genes are TRBV20-1 and TRBJ2-7; 7 bases line up with TRBD2. J was trimmed by 0 bases and V by 3 bases; bases with no gene match: 5. Germline V gene lookup returns CDR1 DFQATT and CDR2 SNEGSKA (reference sequence). The length of the CDR3 is 14 residues.